This passage covers 5 T cell receptor beta chains from one sample sequenced in a study of Ad26.COV2.S vaccination and SARS-CoV-2 variants (dated by TCRdb to the early 2020s). The library was made by the immunoSEQ multiplex PCR assay. What TCRdb holds here is the immuneACCESS table cut down to in-frame rearrangements. Part of the clones is not present; checked against another copy, under half of the missing clones reflect an unresolved V gene, and the others are unexplained. For this sample there are more than 250,000 clones; around 87% appear just once. The ten largest clonotypes hold about 3.1% of the sample. The meaning of the sample's treatment or condition label: roughly 20 received Ad26.COV2.S at low or high dose, single or two shots; roughly five received placebo; per-sample allocation not given. Repertoires of vaccine and placebo recipients were sequenced from samples collected on day 63 after the first injection.

The sample here was peripheral blood, taken in a trial of Ad26.COV2.S vaccine versus placebo. These receptors all stem from a person between 18 and 59 years old who received the Ad26.COV2.S COVID-19 vaccine or a placebo.

The chain combines TRBV18 with TRBJ2-1, with D uncertain. The CDR3 spans 12 residues. Per germline, CDR1 KGHSH and CDR2 LQKENI. Trimming removed 3 bases at V and 10 bases at J, with 10 bases between. CDR3 in DNA: TGTGCCAGCTCACCCAGCCCTGGAGAGCAGTTCTTC. Translated: CASSPSPGEQFF. Full variable domain (remainder filled in from reference TRBV18 and TRBJ2-1): NAGVMQNPRHLVRRRGQEARLRCSPMKGHSHVYWYRQLPEEGLKFMVYLQKENIIDESGMPKERFSAEFPKEGPSILRIQQVVRGDSAAYFCASSPSPGEQFFGPGTRLTVL.

Here the CDR3 DNA reads TGTGCCAGCAGCCCCAGACAGGGTTACAATGAGCAGTTCTTC. Its translation: CASSPRQGYNEQFF. The chain links TRBV7-2 to TRBJ2-1; the match to TRBD1 covers 7 bases. V trimming: 5 bases; J trimming: 4 bases; junction bases outside the gene matches: 5. This CDR3 region has 14 residues. Per germline, CDR1 SGHTA and CDR2 FQGNSA.

The rearrangement uses TRBV7-3 and TRBJ1-1, with 7 bases that match TRBD1. CDR3 length: 15 amino acids. Germline-derived CDR1 and CDR2 are SGHTA and FQGTGA. With 5 bases clipped from V and 3 bases from J, the junction kept 9 bases outside the gene matches. The CDR3 loop reads CASSVQGFGDTEAFF. The CDR3 nucleotides read TGTGCCAGCAGCGTACAGGGGTTTGGGGACACTGAAGCTTTCTTT.

The J gene is TRBJ1-2, the V gene TRBV27; TRBD1 might be the D (6 bases). Trimming left V 0 bases short and J 6 bases short, with 14 bases between. CDR3 size: 15 residues. The germline CDR1 and CDR2 sequences are MNHEY and SMNVEV (reference sequence). The CDR3 loop is CASSLSERGRDGYTF. CDR3 bases: TGTGCCAGCAGTTTATCGGAGAGGGGGAGGGATGGCTACACCTTC.

The chain carries TRBV7-6 and TRBJ2-2; D remains ambiguous. CDR3 length: 16 amino acids. The V end was cut by 1 base, the J end by 7 bases, with 16 bases between. Germline loops: CDR1 SGHVS, CDR2 FNYEAQ. CDR3 region: CASSLGRSQLVGELFF. For the CDR3, the DNA is TGTGCCAGCAGCTTAGGACGATCCCAATTGGTCGGGGAGCTGTTTTTT.